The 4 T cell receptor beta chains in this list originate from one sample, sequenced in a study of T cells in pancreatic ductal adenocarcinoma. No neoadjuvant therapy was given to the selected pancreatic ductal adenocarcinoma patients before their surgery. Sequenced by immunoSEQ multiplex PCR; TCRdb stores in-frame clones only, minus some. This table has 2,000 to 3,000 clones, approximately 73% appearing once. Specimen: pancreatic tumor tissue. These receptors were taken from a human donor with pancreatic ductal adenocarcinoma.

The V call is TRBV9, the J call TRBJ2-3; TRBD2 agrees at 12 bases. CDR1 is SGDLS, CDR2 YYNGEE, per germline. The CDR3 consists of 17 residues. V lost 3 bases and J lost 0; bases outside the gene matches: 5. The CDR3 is CASSARLAGVSTDTQYF. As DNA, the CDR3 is TGTGCCAGCAGCGCAAGACTAGCGGGGGTTAGCACAGATACGCAGTATTTT. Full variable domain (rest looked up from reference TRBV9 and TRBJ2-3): DSGVTQTPKHLITATGQRVTLRCSPRSGDLSVYWYQQSLDQGLQFLIQYYNGEERAKGNILERFSAQQFPDLHSELNLSSLELGDSALYFCASSARLAGVSTDTQYFGPGTRLTVL.

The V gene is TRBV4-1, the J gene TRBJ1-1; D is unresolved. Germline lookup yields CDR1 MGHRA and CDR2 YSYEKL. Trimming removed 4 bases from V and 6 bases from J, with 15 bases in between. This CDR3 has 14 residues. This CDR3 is CASSPGYDNSEAFF. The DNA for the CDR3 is TGCGCCAGCAGCCCCGGGTATGATAACTCTGAAGCTTTCTTT.

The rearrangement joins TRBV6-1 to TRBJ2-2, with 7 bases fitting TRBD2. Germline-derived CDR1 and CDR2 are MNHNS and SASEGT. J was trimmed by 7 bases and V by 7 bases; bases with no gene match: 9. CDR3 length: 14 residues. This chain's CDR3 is CASMEAGAIGELFF. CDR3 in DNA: TGTGCCAGCATGGAGGCGGGAGCGATCGGGGAGCTGTTTTTT.

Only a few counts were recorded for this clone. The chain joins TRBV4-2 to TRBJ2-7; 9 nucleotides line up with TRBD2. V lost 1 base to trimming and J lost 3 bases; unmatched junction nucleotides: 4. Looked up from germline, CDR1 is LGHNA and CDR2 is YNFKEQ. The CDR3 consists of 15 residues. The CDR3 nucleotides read TGTGCCAGCAGCCAAGGACTAGCGGAAGGCTACGAGCAGTACTTC. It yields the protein CASSQGLAEGYEQYF.